The 18 T cell receptor beta chains presented below share a single source sample, sequenced in a study of blood T cell repertoires in COVID-19. Clones were read by immunoSEQ multiplex PCR, and TCRdb kept only the in-frame ones, dropping some. The sample lists about 160,000 clones; approximately 92% were seen once. Sequencing was performed on peripheral blood. Source of these receptors: a woman aged 45-65 years with acute or convalescent COVID-19.

The chain joins TRBV7-2 to TRBJ1-4, with 8 bases that match TRBD1. The junction had 8 bases not matched to a gene; V was cut back by 5 bases and J by 6 bases. Germline CDR1 reads SGHTA; CDR2 reads FQGNSA. The CDR3 runs 15 residues. The DNA for the CDR3 is TGTGCCAGCAGCCTGTCGACAGGGGCGTATGAAAAACTGTTTTTT. As protein: CASSLSTGAYEKLFF.

This rearrangement joins TRBV28 to TRBJ2-5; a weak D match, TRBD2 (6 bases). V lost 4 bases and J lost 1, with 10 bases in between. This CDR3 is 14 amino acids long. Germline assignment: CDR1 MDHEN and CDR2 SYDVKM. CDR3 sequence reads: CASSSGGVQETQYF. Written as DNA, the CDR3 is TGTGCCAGCAGTTCCGGAGGGGTCCAAGAGACCCAGTACTTC.

This clone was counted between two and nine times. The chain links TRBV2 to TRBJ1-2; the match to TRBD1 covers 9 bases. The CDR3 totals 14 residues. J lost 3 bases, V lost 6 bases, and 5 bases had no gene match. Per germline, CDR1 SNHLY and CDR2 FYNNEI. The CDR3 sequence is CASRVGQGHYGYTF. As DNA, the CDR3 is TGTGCCAGCAGGGTGGGACAGGGCCACTATGGCTACACCTTC.

The chain joins TRBV30 to TRBJ1-5; TRBD1 matches 9 bases. The CDR3 sequence is 17 residues long. V lost 0 bases, J lost 5 bases, and 11 bases stayed unmatched. The V gene's germline CDR1 is GTSNPN and CDR2 SVGIG (reference sequence). CDR3 region: CAWSVAYHRGLDQPQHF. CDR3 sequence (DNA): TGTGCCTGGAGTGTAGCCTACCACAGGGGGCTGGATCAGCCCCAGCATTTT.

The chain carries TRBV5-8 and TRBJ2-1; D is unclear. Germline CDR1 reads SGHTS; CDR2 reads YDEGEE. This CDR3 has 14 amino acids. The V end lost 0 bases, the J end lost 1 base, and 5 bases lay between the germline ends. CDR3 in amino acids: CASSLDSSYNEQFF. For the CDR3, the DNA is TGTGCCAGCAGCTTGGATTCATCCTACAATGAGCAGTTCTTC.

This rearrangement joins TRBV3-1 (or the pseudogene TRBV3-2) to TRBJ2-1; a possible D gene is TRBD2 (7 bases). The CDR3 runs 13 residues. Germline V gene sequence: CDR1 LGHDT, CDR2 YNNKEL (reference sequence). Trimming stripped 2 bases from V and 6 bases from J, with 8 bases between. The CDR3 protein is CASSQRGGNEQFF. The CDR3 coding sequence is TGTGCCAGCAGCCAAAGGGGGGGCAATGAGCAGTTCTTC.

Comment on this clone: This same CDR3 is encoded by further DNA sequences in the sample. The rearrangement joins TRBV12-3 or TRBV12-4 to TRBJ1-5; D is unresolved. The CDR3 runs 13 residues. The V and J ends lost 3 bases and 2 bases respectively, with 5 bases between them. The CDR3 coding sequence is TGTGCCAGCAGTTTCGGGGGCAATCAGCCCCAGCATTTT. Translated, it gives CASSFGGNQPQHF.

This clone was seen only once. The chain uses TRBV6-5 and TRBJ2-1; D gene unclear. Germline V lookup: CDR1 MNHEY, CDR2 SVGAGI. V was pared by 8 bases and J by 0 bases, with 11 bases between. The CDR3 is made up of 14 amino acids. CDR3 residues: CASSDSNSYNEQFF. CDR3 coding DNA: TGTGCCAGCTCCGACTCCAACTCCTACAATGAGCAGTTCTTC.

This sequence joins TRBV13 and TRBJ2-5; no clear D gene. The CDR3 length is 13 residues. Trimming shortened V by 6 bases and J by 1 base, and 9 bases separated the two germline ends. The germline CDR1 and CDR2 sequences are PRHDT and FYEKMQ (reference sequence). The CDR3 region is CASRAVFQETQYF. In nucleotides, the CDR3 is TGTGCCAGCAGGGCGGTTTTCCAAGAGACCCAGTACTTC.

This chain joins TRBV27 and TRBJ1-4; D is ambiguous. This CDR3 is built from 12 residues. Germline-derived CDR1 and CDR2 are MNHEY and SMNVEV (reference sequence). Trimming removed 6 bases from V and 12 bases from J, with 14 bases in between. CDR3 amino acids: CASRSIGEELFF. DNA for the CDR3: TGTGCCAGCAGGTCAATTGGGGAGGAACTGTTTTTT.

In this sample, this clone turned up once. The chain joins TRBV3-1 (or the pseudogene TRBV3-2) to TRBJ2-2; D might be TRBD2 (6 bases). Trimming stripped 0 bases from V and 4 bases from J, with 15 bases between. Germline values: CDR1 LGHDT, CDR2 YNNKEL (reference sequence). The CDR3 has 17 amino acids. The CDR3 DNA sequence: TGTGCCAGCAGCCAAGAACGTGGGAAAGCGGGCACCGGGGAGCTGTTTTTT. Amino acids: CASSQERGKAGTGELFF.

The rearrangement links TRBV20-1 to TRBJ1-3; maybe TRBD1 (5 bases). In germline, CDR1 is DFQATT, CDR2 SNEGSKA (reference sequence). This CDR3 comprises 16 residues. The V gene lost 3 bases and the J gene lost 2 bases, with 17 bases spanning the gap. The CDR3: CSASGAAREPGNTIYF. In nucleotides, the CDR3 is TGCAGTGCTAGTGGGGCTGCCCGAGAACCTGGAAACACCATATATTTT.

The V call is TRBV28, the J call TRBJ1-2; unclear D gene. The CDR3 has 14 residues. V was clipped by 4 bases and J by 4 bases, with 13 bases between them. CDR1 is MDHEN, CDR2 SYDVKM, per germline. The CDR3 DNA follows: TGTGCCAGCAGTTCCAGTCCGCCCATCTATGGCTACACCTTC. This codes for CASSSSPPIYGYTF.

This clone is a singleton in its sample. The chain couples TRBV29-1 to TRBJ1-1, with D possibly TRBD1 on 5 matching bases. V was clipped by 6 bases and J by 7 bases, with 15 bases between them. Germline CDR1 and CDR2: SQVTM and ANQGSEA. The CDR3 consists of 12 residues. This CDR3 reads CSVTHGRGEAFF. Here the CDR3 DNA reads TGCAGCGTAACCCACGGTAGGGGTGAAGCTTTCTTT. The whole variable domain, remainder taken from reference TRBV29-1 and TRBJ1-1, is SAVISQKPSRDICQRGTSLTIQCQVDSQVTMMFWYRQQPGQSLTLIATANQGSEATYESGFVIDKFPISRPNLTFSTLTVSNMSPEDSSIYLCSVTHGRGEAFFGQGTRLTVV.

CDR3 nucleotide sequence: TGCGCCAGCAGCCCGGTGGGCCGAGAGACCCAGTACTTC. Translated: CASSPVGRETQYF. The chain links TRBV5-1 to TRBJ2-5, with D unclear. V lost 4 bases and J lost 4, with 11 bases in between. The germline CDR1 and CDR2 sequences are SGHRS and YFSETQ. This CDR3 contains 13 residues.

This chain joins TRBV6-5 and TRBJ1-1; 7 nucleotides match TRBD1. Per the germline V gene, CDR1 is MNHEY and CDR2 is SVGAGI. The trim removed 8 bases at V and 3 bases at J, leaving 12 bases unmatched. The length of the CDR3 is 15 residues. CDR3 DNA: TGTGCCAGCCGGATAATTGACAGGGTAGACACTGAAGCTTTCTTT. Translation gives CASRIIDRVDTEAFF.

The J gene is TRBJ1-1, the V gene TRBV10-3, with 7 bases fitting TRBD1. J gave up 1 base and V 7 bases, and 3 bases lay outside the gene matches. Per germline, CDR1 ENHRY and CDR2 SYGVKD. The CDR3 is 13 residues long. The DNA for the CDR3 is TGTGCCATCACCGGACAGGCGAACACTGAAGCTTTCTTT. Translated: CAITGQANTEAFF.

The J gene is TRBJ2-1, the V gene TRBV27; 9 bases fit TRBD2. CDR1 and CDR2 from the germline V gene are MNHEY and SMNVEV (reference sequence). V was pared by 6 bases and J by 2 bases, with 8 bases of the junction left unmatched. This CDR3 has 16 amino acids. The CDR3 nucleotides are TGTGCCAGCAGGAGATTTAGCGGGAGCGCCTACAATGAGCAGTTCTTC. It specifies CASRRFSGSAYNEQFF.